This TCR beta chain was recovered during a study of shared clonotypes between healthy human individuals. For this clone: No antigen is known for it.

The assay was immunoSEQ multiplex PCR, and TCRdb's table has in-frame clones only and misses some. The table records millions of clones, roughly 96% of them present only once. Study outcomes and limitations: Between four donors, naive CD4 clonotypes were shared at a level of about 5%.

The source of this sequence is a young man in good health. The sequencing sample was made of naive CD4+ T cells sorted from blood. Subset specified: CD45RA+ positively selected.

CDR3 bases: TGTGCCAGCAGAGCTAGCGGGGGGCAAGAGACCCAGTACTTC. Translated: CASRASGGQETQYF. This rearrangement joins TRBV6-6 to TRBJ2-5; 11 bases map to TRBD2. The CDR3 is 14 amino acids. The germline CDR1 and CDR2 sequences are MNHNY and SVGAGI (reference sequence). V lost 6 bases and J lost 2; bases outside the gene matches: 2.